Following are 5 T cell receptor beta chains from one sample sequenced in a study of neoadjuvant anti-PD-1 for oral cavity cancer. Only in-frame clones appear in the TCRdb table, and some are missing; sequencing was by immunoSEQ multiplex PCR. The table shows about 16,000 clones, with 50% to 75% occurring only once. The sample was PBMCs, taken before nivolumab (anti-PD-1) treatment. The receptors come from a person aged 35 to 85 with oral cavity squamous cell carcinoma.

This clone has only a few counts. The chain employs TRBV25-1 and TRBJ2-2, with TRBD1 identical over 8 bases. The CDR3 contains 13 residues. CDR1 and CDR2 (germline): MGHDK, SYGVNS. V gave up 6 bases and J gave up 6 bases; unmatched junction bases: 3. CDR3 sequence: CASRDRVAGELFF. The CDR3 region has the DNA TGTGCCAGCAGGGACAGGGTCGCCGGGGAGCTGTTTTTT.

This rearrangement joins TRBV6-5 to TRBJ2-1, with D perhaps TRBD2 (6 bases). CDR3 length: 14 residues. From germline, CDR1 is MNHEY and CDR2 SVGAGI. Trimming removed 4 bases at V and 7 bases at J, with 14 bases between. CDR3 DNA sequence: TGTGCCAGCAGTTTTGACAACCGGGGGAATGAGCAGTTCTTC. This sequence encodes CASSFDNRGNEQFF.

The rearrangement joins TRBV5-1 to TRBJ2-6, with D perhaps matching TRBD1 (7 bases). V was trimmed by 0 bases and J by 0 bases, leaving 16 bases between them. The CDR3 sequence is 19 residues long. In germline, CDR1 is SGHRS, CDR2 YFSETQ. CDR3: CASSLARGESNSGANVLTF. In DNA form, the CDR3 reads TGCGCCAGCAGCTTGGCCAGGGGGGAGTCGAACTCTGGGGCCAACGTCCTGACTTTC.

The sample holds one count of this clone. The rearrangement joins TRBV7-2 to TRBJ1-2; tentatively, D is TRBD1 (5 bases). The CDR3 is 14 residues long. The V gene's germline CDR1 is SGHTA and CDR2 FQGNSA. Deletions cut 3 bases from V and 2 bases from J, with 10 bases between. The CDR3 region is CASSFDSGNYGYTF. As DNA, the CDR3 is TGTGCCAGCAGCTTTGACTCAGGGAACTATGGCTACACCTTC.

The rearrangement links TRBV2 to TRBJ1-4; maybe TRBD1 (5 bases). The CDR3 length is 15 residues. Germline CDR1 is SNHLY and CDR2 is FYNNEI. The ends were cut back, 6 bases at V and 8 bases at J, with 19 bases in the middle. The CDR3 DNA follows: TGTGCCAGCAGGGAAAGGGGTTCGGCGAACGAAAAACTGTTTTTT. Encoded protein: CASRERGSANEKLFF.